These 12 T cell receptor beta chains were all obtained from the same sample, sequenced in a study of blood T cell repertoires in COVID-19. Sequencing used immunoSEQ multiplex PCR; TCRdb keeps in-frame clones, though not all of them. There are approximately 120,000 clones in the sample; around 83% occur only once, and around 4.1% lies in the top ten. The specimen sequenced was peripheral blood. These receptors were taken from a human donor in a cohort sampled during active COVID-19.

The J gene is TRBJ2-1, the V gene TRBV12-3 or TRBV12-4, with D possibly TRBD2 on 6 matching bases. Trimming pared 7 bases from V and 10 bases from J, leaving 11 bases between. The CDR3 is made up of 11 amino acids. CDR3 protein: CASTIGGEQFF. Here the CDR3 DNA reads TGTGCCAGCACCATCGGGGGAGAGCAGTTCTTC.

The V and J genes are TRBV6-2 or TRBV6-3 and TRBJ1-5, with TRBD1 matching 9 bases. Germline CDR1 reads MNHEY; CDR2 reads SVGEGT. V lost 6 bases and J lost 9; bases outside the gene matches: 18. The CDR3 totals 17 residues. CDR3 amino acids: CASSAGTGLGKRLPQHF. The CDR3, as DNA: TGTGCCAGCAGCGCCGGGACAGGGCTCGGGAAGCGTTTGCCCCAGCATTTT.

The chain uses TRBV14 and TRBJ2-1; D is possibly TRBD2 (6 bases). V lost 2 bases to trimming and J lost 10 bases, with 21 bases between them. CDR3 size: 16 residues. CDR1 SGHDN and CDR2 FVKESK come from the germline V gene. The CDR3 nucleotides are TGTGCCAGCAGCCAAAACGGGACTCCTGGGCTCAGGGAGCAGTTCTTC. This gives the protein CASSQNGTPGLREQFF.

The gene calls are TRBV29-1 and TRBJ1-1; no definite D call. The CDR3 totals 14 residues. Trimming left V 4 bases short and J 6 bases short, with 18 bases between. The germline gives CDR1 SQVTM, CDR2 ANQGSEA. Here the CDR3 DNA reads TGCAGCGTTGGCGCACTGGTTGCTCATGCTGAAGCTTTCTTT. Encoded protein: CSVGALVAHAEAFF.

J is TRBJ1-1 and V is TRBV12-3 or TRBV12-4; no firm D call. The CDR3 length is 12 residues. Trimming removed 6 bases from V and 0 bases from J, with 5 bases in between. CDR3 DNA: TGTGCCAGCAGGGAGATGAACACTGAAGCTTTCTTT. Protein: CASREMNTEAFF.

The rearrangement uses TRBV18 and TRBJ2-7, with a weak D call TRBD1 (5 bases). This CDR3 comprises 14 residues. Germline V gives CDR1 KGHSH, CDR2 LQKENI. Trimming shortened V by 4 bases and J by 3 bases, and 13 bases separated the two germline ends. This CDR3 is CASSLQPTGYEQYV. For the CDR3, the DNA is TGTGCCAGCTCACTCCAACCCACAGGCTACGAGCAGTACGTC.

On this clone: This CDR3 is also generated by other DNA sequences in the sample. In nucleotides, the CDR3 is TGTGCCAGCAGTTACTCCCCTAGCGGGGGTATTTACAATGAGCAGTTCTTC. Residues: CASSYSPSGGIYNEQFF. This chain connects TRBV6-2 or TRBV6-3 to TRBJ2-1; 10 bases map to TRBD2. Trimming took 0 bases from V and 4 from J; bases not matched to a gene: 6. The CDR3 sequence is 17 residues long. Germline loops: CDR1 MNHEY, CDR2 SVGEGT.

The gene calls are TRBV5-1 and TRBJ2-1; D remains unclear. Trimming pared 0 bases from V and 12 bases from J, leaving 16 bases between. This CDR3 has 14 amino acids. The germline V gene encodes CDR1 SGHRS and CDR2 YFSETQ. CDR3 loop: CASSLGGVGRGQFF. The CDR3 nucleotides are TGCGCCAGCAGCTTGGGAGGAGTGGGTAGAGGGCAGTTCTTC.

V gene TRBV9 combines with J gene TRBJ2-1, with 10 bases matching TRBD2. Germline CDR1 reads SGDLS; CDR2 reads YYNGEE. The CDR3 covers 16 residues. V was clipped by 3 bases and J by 9 bases; unmatched bases: 12. The CDR3 coding sequence is TGTGCCAGCAGCGCGATAGGGACTAGCGCTGGGGGTGAGCAGTTCTTC. This translates into CASSAIGTSAGGEQFF.

As concerns this clone: This specimen includes other DNA sequences encoding the same CDR3. V usage is TRBV30 and J usage is TRBJ1-1; a weak D match, TRBD1 (6 bases). Trimming left V 0 bases short and J 4 bases short, with 12 bases between. The CDR3 covers 14 residues. Germline assignment: CDR1 GTSNPN and CDR2 SVGIG (reference sequence). The CDR3 region has the DNA TGTGCCTGGAGTGTATCGGGGGGCGGCACTGAAGCTTTCTTT. Protein product: CAWSVSGGGTEAFF.

This clone has only a few counts. The chain is built from TRBV7-9 and TRBJ1-4; possible D gene TRBD1, 6 bases. Germline-derived CDR1 and CDR2 are SEHNR and FQNEAQ (reference sequence). The CDR3 has 15 amino acids. V lost 5 bases to trimming and J lost 5 bases, with 15 bases between them. CDR3: CASSPGLDRNEKLFF. CDR3 nucleotides: TGTGCCAGCAGCCCCGGGCTGGACAGAAATGAAAAACTGTTTTTT.

V gene TRBV11-3 combines with J gene TRBJ2-5; a weak D match, TRBD2 (6 bases). The CDR3 extends over 16 amino acids. Germline lookup yields CDR1 SGHNT and CDR2 YENEEA. Trimming removed 4 bases at V and 2 bases at J, with 17 bases between. CDR3 DNA sequence: TGTGCCAGCAGCTCATACCGGGACTGGGGACAAGAGACCCAGTACTTC. Residues: CASSSYRDWGQETQYF.